This entry concerns a single T cell receptor beta chain. With 3 bases clipped from V and 6 bases from J, the junction kept 7 bases outside the gene matches. CDR3 length equals 15 residues. Germline V gene sequence: CDR1 SGHVS, CDR2 FNYEAQ. This specimen comes from a study of cytomegalovirus exposure and HLA in healthy donors. PCR used 60 Vbeta primers and 13 Jbeta primers. Generated by immunoSEQ multiplex PCR, the TCRdb table keeps only in-frame clones and is missing some. The sample has about 120,000 clones; about 79% are singletons. Sequencing was carried out using PBMCs. This sequence originates from a young man in good health and CMV-seropositive. This chain links TRBV7-6 with TRBJ2-2, with 7 bases matching TRBD2. CDR3 sequence reads: CASSFPGRGAGELFF. DNA of the CDR3: TGTGCCAGCAGCTTCCCCGGCCGGGGGGCCGGGGAGCTGTTTTTT.